This TCR beta chain emerged from a study of cytomegalovirus exposure and HLA in healthy donors. Study details: A prior analysis found around 110 million unique TCR beta sequences from around 180 million T cells. Overall study results and limits: Later work showed greater clonal expansion in HLA-associated TCR beta chains than in equally common others.

Trimming stripped 2 bases from V and 8 bases from J, with 8 bases between. This CDR3 is 12 amino acids long. Germline values: CDR1 MRHNA, CDR2 SNTAGT. The PCR was carried out with 60 Vbeta primers and 13 Jbeta primers. Profiling relied on immunoSEQ multiplex PCR, and the TCRdb table lists in-frame clones only, not all of them. Among approximately 150,000 clones listed, around three quarters were seen once. As to this clone: Its antigen is not identified.

The receptor comes from a woman aged 40 to 50 in good health and CMV-seronegative. Sequences were obtained from PBMCs. This chain connects TRBV6-4 to TRBJ2-3; the D is unclear. The CDR3 DNA sequence: TGTGCCAGCAGTGACCCCGCCGGTACGCAGTATTTT. Its protein is CASSDPAGTQYF.